Detailed here is one TCR beta chain. The antigen is unknown. Germline V CDR1 and CDR2: MNHEY, SMNVEV (reference sequence). V gave up 4 bases and J gave up 3 bases, with 12 bases separating them. The CDR3 consists of 14 residues. The data originate from a study of shared clonotypes between healthy human individuals. Positive CCR7 selection of CD45RO-negative cells yielded the naive CD8 cells, and terminally differentiated effector memory CD45RA+ cells were excluded. Study processing details: Sequence data from immunoSEQ were junction-only and lacked quality scores; consequently, filtering differed. Generated by immunoSEQ multiplex PCR, the TCRdb table keeps only in-frame clones and is missing some. V and J calls and clone size are given by that table; D and trimming were obtained from the DNA. The repertoire consists of about 2 million clones, with less than 95% occurring once and the leading ten covering more than 0.95%.

Findings and limits, study-wide: Collection of samples was limited to blood; tissue repertoires likely differ. Sequencing depth was expected to affect clonotype sharing among donors. Between several donors, naive CD4 clonotypes were shared at a level of around 5.1%.

Sequenced input: naive CD8+ T cells sorted from blood. The V and J genes are TRBV27 and TRBJ1-2; perhaps TRBD1 as D (6 bases). The source is a young man in good health. CDR3 coding DNA: TGTGCCAGCAGTTCGTCAGGGGACTACTATGGCTACACCTTC. It is translated as CASSSSGDYYGYTF.